A single sample is the source of the 18 T cell receptor beta chains below, sequenced in a study of patients and donors after allogeneic stem cell transplantation. MiXCR, run by TCRdb on the RT-PCR reads, gives a single entry per CDR3 protein. Of roughly 41,000 distinct CDR3 sequences in the sample, roughly 30% were seen once. The sequencing sample was made of blood, either unsorted or a sorted T cell fraction (not recorded which). The receptors stem from a human donor who was either an allogeneic HSCT recipient or a stem cell or donor lymphocyte infusion donor (not recorded which). It is not recorded whose cells these are; they may come from a transplant donor.

This clonotype came up many times. The rearrangement joins TRBV5-5 to TRBJ1-5, with D possibly being TRBD1 (5 bases). The CDR3 runs 14 residues. V lost 3 bases, J lost 0 bases, and 7 bases lay in between. Germline V lookup: CDR1 SGHKS, CDR2 YYEKEE (reference sequence). CDR3 protein: CASSSRVSNQPQHF. The CDR3 DNA follows: TGTGCCAGCAGCTCCAGGGTTAGCAATCAGCCCCAGCATTTT.

The rearrangement joins TRBV5-1 to TRBJ2-7; TRBD1 matches 8 bases. CDR3 size: 14 residues. Unmatched junction bases numbered 9, after V lost 4 bases and J lost 6 bases. The germline gives CDR1 SGHRS, CDR2 YFSETQ. As DNA, the CDR3 is TGCGCCAGCAGCCGCGACAGGGGTGATGGCGAGCAGTACTTC. It specifies CASSRDRGDGEQYF.

This clonotype was seen ten or more times. This chain links TRBV7-3 with TRBJ1-1, with 7 bases fitting TRBD1. Germline CDR1 and CDR2: SGHTA and FQGTGA. The CDR3 extends over 16 amino acids. Trimming cost V 2 bases and J 5 bases; bases outside gene matches: 11. The CDR3 here is CASSLFDRQGGTEAFF. The CDR3 coding sequence is TGTGCCAGCAGCTTATTCGACCGACAGGGTGGGACTGAAGCTTTCTTT. The entire variable domain, with the rest obtained from reference TRBV7-3 and TRBJ1-1, is as follows: GAGVSQTPSNKVTEKGKYVELRCDPISGHTALYWYRQSLGQGPEFLIYFQGTGAADDSGLPNDRFFAVRPEGSVSTLKIQRTERGDSAVYLCASSLFDRQGGTEAFFGQGTRLTVV.

The chain joins TRBV12-3 or TRBV12-4 to TRBJ1-3; D gene unclear. V was shortened by 1 base and J by 8 bases, with 3 bases between the two germline ends. This CDR3 region has 11 residues. The CDR3 loop is CASSLGDTIYF. In DNA, the CDR3 is TGTGCCAGCAGTTTAGGGGACACCATATATTTT.

J is TRBJ2-3 and V is TRBV6-1; TRBD2 aligns across 9 bases. The V and J ends lost 5 bases and 3 bases, in that order; junction bases with no gene match: 6. This CDR3 has 15 amino acids. The germline CDR1 and CDR2 sequences are MNHNS and SASEGT. The CDR3 sequence: CASSYSGSRTDTQYF. The CDR3 DNA reads TGTGCCAGCAGTTATAGCGGGAGCCGGACAGATACGCAGTATTTT.

This clonotype was counted between two and nine times. The V gene is TRBV21-1, the J gene TRBJ2-1; TRBD1, the table's D call, lacks a check against the DNA. TRBV21-1 is flagged as a pseudogene. This CDR3 contains 15 residues. The CDR3 here is CASSKGGAEYNEQFF. In nucleotides, the CDR3 is TGTGCCAGCAGCAAAGGCGGGGCGGAGTACAATGAGCAGTTCTTC.

The rearrangement links TRBV6-5 to TRBJ2-7; 8 bases line up with TRBD2. CDR1 and CDR2 from the germline V gene are MNHEY and SVGAGI. The CDR3 loop spans 15 amino acids. V lost 6 bases, J lost 1 base, and 8 bases stayed unmatched. The CDR3 protein is CASRSTSGPSYEQYF. In DNA, the CDR3 is TGTGCCAGCAGGTCCACTAGCGGTCCTTCCTACGAGCAGTACTTC.

This clonotype was observed a few times. This chain joins TRBV20-1 and TRBJ2-3; D unresolved. The germline gives CDR1 DFQATT, CDR2 SNEGSKA (reference sequence). Trimming pared 8 bases from V and 3 bases from J, leaving 15 bases between. The length of the CDR3 is 13 residues. In DNA, the CDR3 is TGCAGTATTGGCGGCGCCGGGACAGATACGCAGTATTTT. Its protein product is CSIGGAGTDTQYF.

This clonotype showed up just a few times. The chain carries TRBV7-9 and TRBJ2-2, with D unclear. This CDR3 is 14 amino acids long. Looked up from germline, CDR1 is SEHNR and CDR2 is FQNEAQ (reference sequence). V dropped 3 bases and J dropped 0 bases, with 5 bases sitting between them. The CDR3 sequence: CASSFQANTGELFF. The CDR3 DNA reads TGTGCCAGCAGCTTCCAGGCGAACACCGGGGAGCTGTTTTTT.

Many counts were recorded for this clonotype. V is TRBV4-3 and J is TRBJ2-3; D is ambiguous. Germline V gene data show CDR1 as LGHNA and CDR2 as YSLEER. CDR3 size: 15 residues. Trimming left V 2 bases short and J 2 bases short, with 11 bases between. CDR3 nucleotide sequence: TGCGCCAGCAGCCAATCCCGGCTCGACACAGATACGCAGTATTTT. This gives the protein CASSQSRLDTDTQYF.

The gene calls are TRBV3-1 and TRBJ2-1; 8 bases match TRBD2. The germline gives CDR1 LGHDT, CDR2 YNNKEL (reference sequence). The CDR3 totals 16 residues. V was clipped by 2 bases and J by 0 bases; unmatched bases: 3. CDR3 amino acids: CASSQLAGSSYNEQFF. CDR3 DNA sequence: TGTGCCAGCAGCCAACTAGCGGGTAGCTCCTACAATGAGCAGTTCTTC.

The gene calls are TRBV5-1 and TRBJ2-1, with 9 bases identical to TRBD2. Germline V gene sequence: CDR1 SGHRS, CDR2 YFSETQ. CDR3 length: 17 residues. The V segment lost 0 bases and the J segment 0 bases; nucleotides outside the gene matches: 4. The CDR3, as DNA: TGCGCCAGCAGCTTGGCTAGCGGGACGAGCTCCTACAATGAGCAGTTCTTC. Amino acids: CASSLASGTSSYNEQFF.

This chain links TRBV20-1 with TRBJ2-7; D uncertain. CDR3 length equals 15 residues. Looked up from germline, CDR1 is DFQATT and CDR2 is SNEGSKA (reference sequence). Trimming stripped 2 bases from V and 2 bases from J, with 16 bases between. The CDR3 DNA reads as TGCAGTGCTAGACGAACTATGGGCAGTCCCTACGAGCAGTACTTC. Protein product: CSARRTMGSPYEQYF.

This clonotype was detected only once. This chain links TRBV4-3 with TRBJ2-7; TRBD2 aligns across 11 bases. Trimming took 1 base from V and 3 from J; bases not matched to a gene: 2. The CDR3 spans 15 residues. Per germline, CDR1 LGHNA and CDR2 YSLEER. The CDR3 sequence: CASSQALAGVYEQYF. Written as DNA, the CDR3 is TGCGCCAGCAGCCAAGCACTAGCGGGAGTCTACGAGCAGTACTTC.

This clonotype was observed a handful of times. V is TRBV6-5 and J is TRBJ1-6; no clear D. The CDR3 loop spans 14 amino acids. CDR1 MNHEY and CDR2 SVGAGI come from the germline V gene. Between the trimmed V and J ends, which lost 0 bases and 7 bases, there was a span of 7 bases. CDR3 in DNA: TGTGCCAGCAGTTACTCGGGCAGAAATTCACCCCTCCACTTT. As protein: CASSYSGRNSPLHF.

The rearrangement uses TRBV7-2 and TRBJ1-2, with TRBD1 as a possible D gene (6 bases). CDR3 length: 13 amino acids. Germline V gene data show CDR1 as SGHTA and CDR2 as FQGNSA. V was shortened by 1 base and J by 6 bases, with 9 bases between the two germline ends. CDR3 loop: CASSLDRVDGYTF. The CDR3 DNA is TGTGCCAGCAGCTTAGACAGGGTGGATGGCTACACCTTC.

This clonotype was detected only a few times. CDR3 region: CASSFGTGRYGYTF. CDR3 nucleotides: TGTGCCAGCAGCTTCGGTACAGGGAGATATGGCTACACCTTC. The V gene is TRBV5-5, the J gene TRBJ1-2; possible D gene TRBD1, 6 bases. There are 14 residues in the CDR3. Germline loops: CDR1 SGHKS, CDR2 YYEKEE (reference sequence). The ends were cut back, 2 bases at V and 5 bases at J, with 13 bases in the middle.

The chain has TRBV6-2 or TRBV6-3 and TRBJ2-1; 7 bases line up with TRBD2. This CDR3 comprises 17 residues. The trim removed 4 bases at V and 10 bases at J, leaving 19 bases unmatched. Germline V gene sequence: CDR1 MNHEY, CDR2 SVGEGT. CDR3: CASSLERGGRPLREQFF. DNA for the CDR3: TGTGCCAGCAGTTTAGAAAGGGGAGGGAGACCTCTCCGCGAGCAGTTCTTC.